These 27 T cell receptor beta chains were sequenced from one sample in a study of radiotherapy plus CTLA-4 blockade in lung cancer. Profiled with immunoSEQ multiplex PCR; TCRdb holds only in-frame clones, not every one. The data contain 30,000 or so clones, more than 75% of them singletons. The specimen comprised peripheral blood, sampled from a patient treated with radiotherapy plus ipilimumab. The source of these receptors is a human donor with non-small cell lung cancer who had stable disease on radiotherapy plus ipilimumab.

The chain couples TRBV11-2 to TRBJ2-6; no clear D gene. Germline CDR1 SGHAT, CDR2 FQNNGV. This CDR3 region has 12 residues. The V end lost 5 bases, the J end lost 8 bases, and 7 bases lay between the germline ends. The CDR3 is CASSSSSNVLTF. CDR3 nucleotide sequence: TGTGCCAGCAGCAGTTCGTCCAACGTCCTGACTTTC.

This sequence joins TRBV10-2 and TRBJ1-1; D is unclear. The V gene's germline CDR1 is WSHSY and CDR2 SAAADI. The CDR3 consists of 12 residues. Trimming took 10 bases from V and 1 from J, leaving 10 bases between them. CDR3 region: CATLSKNTEAFF. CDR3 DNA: TGCGCCACCCTGAGCAAGAACACTGAAGCTTTCTTT.

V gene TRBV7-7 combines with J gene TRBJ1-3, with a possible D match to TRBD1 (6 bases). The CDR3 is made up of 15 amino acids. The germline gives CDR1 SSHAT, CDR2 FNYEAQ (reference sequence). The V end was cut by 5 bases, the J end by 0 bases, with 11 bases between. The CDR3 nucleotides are TGTGCCAGCAGCCCAGAGGACAGCTCTGGAAACACCATATATTTT. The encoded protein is CASSPEDSSGNTIYF.

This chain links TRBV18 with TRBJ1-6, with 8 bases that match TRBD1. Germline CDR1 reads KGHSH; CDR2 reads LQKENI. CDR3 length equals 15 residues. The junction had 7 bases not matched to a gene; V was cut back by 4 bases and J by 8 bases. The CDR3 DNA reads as TGTGCCAGCTCACTTTACGGGGGACAGGATTCACCCCTCCACTTT. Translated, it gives CASSLYGGQDSPLHF.

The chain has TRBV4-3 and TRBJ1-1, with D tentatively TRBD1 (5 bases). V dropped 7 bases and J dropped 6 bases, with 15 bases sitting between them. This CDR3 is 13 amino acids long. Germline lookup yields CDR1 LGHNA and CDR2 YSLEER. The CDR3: CASTQEGVAEAFF. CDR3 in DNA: TGCGCCAGCACACAGGAAGGGGTCGCTGAAGCTTTCTTT.

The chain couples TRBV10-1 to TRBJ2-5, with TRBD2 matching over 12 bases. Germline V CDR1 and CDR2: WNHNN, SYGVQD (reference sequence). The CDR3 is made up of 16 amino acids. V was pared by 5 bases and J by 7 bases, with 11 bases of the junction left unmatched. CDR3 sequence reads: CASSNRLAGAIGTQYF. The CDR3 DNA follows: TGCGCCAGCAGTAACCGACTAGCGGGGGCCATCGGGACCCAGTACTTC.

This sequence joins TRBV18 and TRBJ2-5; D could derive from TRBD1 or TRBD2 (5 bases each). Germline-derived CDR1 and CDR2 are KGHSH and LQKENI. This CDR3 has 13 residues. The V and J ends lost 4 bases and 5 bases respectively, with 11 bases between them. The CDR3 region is CASSRQGDETQYF. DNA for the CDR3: TGTGCCAGCTCACGTCAGGGAGACGAGACCCAGTACTTC.

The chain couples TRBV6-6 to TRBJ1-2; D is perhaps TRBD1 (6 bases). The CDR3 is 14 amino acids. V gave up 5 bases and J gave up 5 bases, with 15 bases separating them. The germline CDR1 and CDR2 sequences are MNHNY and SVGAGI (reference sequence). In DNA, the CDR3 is TGTGCCAGCAGTCACGGGGGCCCGGCGTATGGCTACACCTTC. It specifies CASSHGGPAYGYTF.

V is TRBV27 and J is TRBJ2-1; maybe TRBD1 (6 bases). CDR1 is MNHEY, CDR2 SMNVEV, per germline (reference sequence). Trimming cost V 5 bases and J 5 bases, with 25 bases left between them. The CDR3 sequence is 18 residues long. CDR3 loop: CASSPPFGTKLLDNEQFF. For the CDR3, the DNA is TGTGCCAGCAGTCCCCCGTTCGGGACAAAGTTGCTTGACAATGAGCAGTTCTTC.

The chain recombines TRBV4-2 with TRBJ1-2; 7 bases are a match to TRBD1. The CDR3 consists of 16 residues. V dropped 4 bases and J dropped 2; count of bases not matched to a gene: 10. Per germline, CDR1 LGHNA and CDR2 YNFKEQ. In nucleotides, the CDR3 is TGTGCCAGCAGCCCCACCTTGACAGGGACAAACTATGGCTACACCTTC. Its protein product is CASSPTLTGTNYGYTF.

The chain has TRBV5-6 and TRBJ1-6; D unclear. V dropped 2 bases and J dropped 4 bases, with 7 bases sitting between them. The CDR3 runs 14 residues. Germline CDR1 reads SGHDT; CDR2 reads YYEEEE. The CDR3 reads CASSFSNYNSPLHF. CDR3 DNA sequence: TGTGCCAGCAGCTTCAGTAATTATAATTCACCCCTCCACTTT.

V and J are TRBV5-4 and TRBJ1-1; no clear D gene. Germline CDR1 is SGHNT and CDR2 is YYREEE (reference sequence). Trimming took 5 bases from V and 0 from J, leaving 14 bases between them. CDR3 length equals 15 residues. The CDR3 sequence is CASSLGRNMNTEAFF. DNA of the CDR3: TGTGCCAGCAGTTTAGGACGGAACATGAACACTGAAGCTTTCTTT. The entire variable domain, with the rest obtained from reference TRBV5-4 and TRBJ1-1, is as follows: ETGVTQSPTHLIKTRGQQVTLRCSSQSGHNTVSWYQQALGQGPQFIFQYYREEENGRGNFPPRFSGLQFPNYSSELNVNALELDDSALYLCASSLGRNMNTEAFFGQGTRLTVV.

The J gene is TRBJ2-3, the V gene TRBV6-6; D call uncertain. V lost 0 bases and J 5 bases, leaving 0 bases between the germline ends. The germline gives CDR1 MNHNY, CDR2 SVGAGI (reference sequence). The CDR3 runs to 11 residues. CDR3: CASSYSDTQYF. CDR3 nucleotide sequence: TGTGCCAGCAGTTACTCAGATACGCAGTATTTT.

The CDR3 DNA reads as TGTGCCAGCAGCTTGTCACAACTCAATTCACCCCTCCACTTT. This gives the protein CASSLSQLNSPLHF. The chain links TRBV5-4 to TRBJ1-6; D is undetermined. V was trimmed by 1 base and J by 7 bases, leaving 9 bases between them. This CDR3 comprises 14 residues. Germline values: CDR1 SGHNT, CDR2 YYREEE (reference sequence).

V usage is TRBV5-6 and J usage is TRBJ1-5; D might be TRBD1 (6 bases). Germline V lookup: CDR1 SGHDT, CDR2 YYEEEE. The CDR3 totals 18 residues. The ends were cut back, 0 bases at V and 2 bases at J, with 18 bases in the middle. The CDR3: CASSLGPGGSMGNQPQHF. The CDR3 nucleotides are TGTGCCAGCAGCTTGGGCCCGGGGGGCTCTATGGGCAATCAGCCCCAGCATTTT.

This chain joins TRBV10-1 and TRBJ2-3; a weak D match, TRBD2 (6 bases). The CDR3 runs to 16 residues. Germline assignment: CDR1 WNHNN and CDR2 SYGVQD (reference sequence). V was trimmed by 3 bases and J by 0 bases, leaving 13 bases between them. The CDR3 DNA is TGCGCCAGCAGTGAAAGTATGGGGACTAGCACAGATACGCAGTATTTT. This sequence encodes CASSESMGTSTDTQYF.

The CDR3 sequence is CASSQRGQRNTEAFF. In DNA form, the CDR3 reads TGCGCCAGCAGCCAAAGGGGACAGCGGAACACTGAAGCTTTCTTT. The chain uses TRBV4-1 and TRBJ1-1; 7 nucleotides agree with TRBD1. Germline V gene lookup returns CDR1 MGHRA and CDR2 YSYEKL. This CDR3 is 15 amino acids long. The V gene end was trimmed by 2 bases and the J gene end by 1 base; junction bases not matched to a gene: 4.

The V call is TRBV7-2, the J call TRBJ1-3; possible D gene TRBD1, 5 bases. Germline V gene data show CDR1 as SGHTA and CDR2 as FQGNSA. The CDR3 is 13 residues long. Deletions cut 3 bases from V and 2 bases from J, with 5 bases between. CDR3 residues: CASSLGAGNTIYF. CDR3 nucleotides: TGTGCCAGCAGCTTGGGGGCTGGAAACACCATATATTTT. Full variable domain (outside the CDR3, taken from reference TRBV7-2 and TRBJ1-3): GAGVSQSPSNKVTEKGKDVELRCDPISGHTALYWYRQSLGQGLEFLIYFQGNSAPDKSGLPSDRFSAERTGGSVSTLTIQRTQQEDSAVYLCASSLGAGNTIYFGEGSWLTVV.

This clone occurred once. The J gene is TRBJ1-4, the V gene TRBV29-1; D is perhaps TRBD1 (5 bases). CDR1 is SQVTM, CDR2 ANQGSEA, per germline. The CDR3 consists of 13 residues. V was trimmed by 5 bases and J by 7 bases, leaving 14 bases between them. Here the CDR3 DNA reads TGCAGCGTTCAAGGGGCAGTTGGTGAAAAACTGTTTTTT. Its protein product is CSVQGAVGEKLFF.

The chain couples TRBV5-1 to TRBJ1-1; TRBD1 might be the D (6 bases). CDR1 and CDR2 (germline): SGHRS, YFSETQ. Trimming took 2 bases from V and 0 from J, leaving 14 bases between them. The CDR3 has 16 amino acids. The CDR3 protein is CASSFSGATMNTEAFF. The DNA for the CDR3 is TGCGCCAGCAGCTTTTCGGGGGCGACTATGAACACTGAAGCTTTCTTT.

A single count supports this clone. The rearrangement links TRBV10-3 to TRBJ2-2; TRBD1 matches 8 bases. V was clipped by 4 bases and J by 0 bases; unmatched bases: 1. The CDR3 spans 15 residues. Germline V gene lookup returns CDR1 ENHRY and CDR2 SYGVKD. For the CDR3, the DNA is TGTGCCATCAGTGGGGACAGGACGAACACCGGGGAGCTGTTTTTT. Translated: CAISGDRTNTGELFF.

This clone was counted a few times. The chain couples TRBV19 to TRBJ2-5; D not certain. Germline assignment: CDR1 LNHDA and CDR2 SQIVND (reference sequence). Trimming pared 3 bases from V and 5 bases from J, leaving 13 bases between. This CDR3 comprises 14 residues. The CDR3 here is CASSISAVGETQYF. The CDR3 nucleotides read TGTGCCAGTAGTATTTCGGCCGTGGGGGAGACCCAGTACTTC.

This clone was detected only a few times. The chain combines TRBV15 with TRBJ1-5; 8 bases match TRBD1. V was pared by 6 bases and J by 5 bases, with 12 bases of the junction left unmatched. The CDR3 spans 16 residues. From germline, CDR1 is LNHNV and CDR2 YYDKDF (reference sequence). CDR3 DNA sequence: TGTGCCACCAGGAGTTCTACCGGGACAGGAGATCAGCCCCAGCATTTT. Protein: CATRSSTGTGDQPQHF.

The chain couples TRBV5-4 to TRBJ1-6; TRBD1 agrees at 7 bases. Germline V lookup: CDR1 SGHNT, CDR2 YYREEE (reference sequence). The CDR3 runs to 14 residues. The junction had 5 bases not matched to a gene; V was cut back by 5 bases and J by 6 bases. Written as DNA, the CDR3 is TGTGCCAGCAGTAGACAGGGTTTTAATTCACCCCTCCACTTT. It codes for CASSRQGFNSPLHF.

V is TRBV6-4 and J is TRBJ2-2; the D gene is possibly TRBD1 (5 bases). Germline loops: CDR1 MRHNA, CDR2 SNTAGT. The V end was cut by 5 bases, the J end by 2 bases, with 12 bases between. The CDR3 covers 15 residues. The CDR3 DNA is TGTGCCAGCAGTCCCGACAGCATTAACACCGGGGAGCTGTTTTTT. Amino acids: CASSPDSINTGELFF.

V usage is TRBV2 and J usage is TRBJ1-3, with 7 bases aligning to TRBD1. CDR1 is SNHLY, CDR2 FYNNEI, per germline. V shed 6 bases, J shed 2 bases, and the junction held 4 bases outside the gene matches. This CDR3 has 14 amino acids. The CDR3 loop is CASSPGTAGNTIYF. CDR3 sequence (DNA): TGTGCCAGCAGCCCCGGGACAGCTGGAAACACCATATATTTT.

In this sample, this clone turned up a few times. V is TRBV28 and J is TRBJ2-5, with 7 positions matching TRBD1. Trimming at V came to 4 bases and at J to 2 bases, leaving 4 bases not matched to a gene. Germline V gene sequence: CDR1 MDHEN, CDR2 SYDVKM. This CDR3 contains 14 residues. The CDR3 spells CASSYRDSQETQYF. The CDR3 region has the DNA TGTGCCAGCAGTTATCGGGACAGTCAAGAGACCCAGTACTTC.